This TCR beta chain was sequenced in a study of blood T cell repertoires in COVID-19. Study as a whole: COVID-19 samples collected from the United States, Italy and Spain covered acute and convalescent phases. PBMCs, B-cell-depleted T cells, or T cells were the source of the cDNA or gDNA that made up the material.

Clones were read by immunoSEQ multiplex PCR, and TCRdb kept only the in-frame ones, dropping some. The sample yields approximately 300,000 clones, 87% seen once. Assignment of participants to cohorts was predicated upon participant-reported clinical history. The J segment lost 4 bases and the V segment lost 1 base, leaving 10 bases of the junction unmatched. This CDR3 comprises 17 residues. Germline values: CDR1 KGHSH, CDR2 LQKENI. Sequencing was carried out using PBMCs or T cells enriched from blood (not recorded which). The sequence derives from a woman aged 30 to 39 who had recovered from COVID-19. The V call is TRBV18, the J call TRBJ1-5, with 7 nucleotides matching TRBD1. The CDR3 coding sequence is TGTGCCAGCTCACCACATCGGCCAGGGGGGTTTAATCAGCCCCAGCATTTT. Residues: CASSPHRPGGFNQPQHF.